The present TCR beta chain was sequenced within a study of shared clonotypes between healthy human individuals. Study-wide points: When compared with the clonotypes that were shared by all four sorted-subset donors, the non-shared clonotypes turned out to have lower generation probabilities.

Sequenced by immunoSEQ multiplex PCR; TCRdb stores in-frame clones only, minus some. The sample lists 850,000 to 1,200,000 clones; about three quarters were seen once. Every one of the donors was a Caucasian adult that lived in Nashville, Tennessee. The study separated CD4+ cells into CD45RA+ naive and CD45RA-negative memory subsets. The V end was cut by 3 bases, the J end by 5 bases, with 7 bases between. CDR3 length: 13 residues. CDR1 and CDR2 from the germline V gene are KGHSH and LQKENI. With regard to this clone: As yet, its antigen is unknown.

The source is a young man in good health. The chain carries TRBV18 and TRBJ1-4; D is ambiguous. The sample taken for sequencing was memory CD4+ T cells sorted from blood. Stated subset: CD45RA-negative fraction. The CDR3: CASSPLGNEKLFF. The CDR3, as DNA: TGTGCCAGCTCACCCCTGGGGAATGAAAAACTGTTTTTT.